Below, 8 T cell receptor beta chains from the same sample are listed, as sequenced in a study of cytomegalovirus exposure and HLA in healthy donors. The study ran its PCR with 60 Vbeta and 13 Jbeta primers. Sequenced by immunoSEQ multiplex PCR; TCRdb stores in-frame clones only, minus some. Of some 200,000 clones detected, 79% appear once; the ten largest clones hold around 0.4%. Sequenced: PBMCs. Every receptor here comes from a male donor in good health and CMV-seropositive.

The table lists this clone with a few counts. J is TRBJ2-7 and V is TRBV4-2; D is ambiguous. This CDR3 is 13 amino acids long. Germline V gives CDR1 LGHNA, CDR2 YNFKEQ. The ends were cut back, 0 bases at V and 2 bases at J, with 5 bases in the middle. The CDR3 bases are TGTGCCAGCAGCCAAGAAGGAGCCTACGAGCAGTACTTC. Translating it yields CASSQEGAYEQYF.

The V gene is TRBV19, the J gene TRBJ1-5; no firm D call. This CDR3 is 16 amino acids long. The germline gives CDR1 LNHDA, CDR2 SQIVND (reference sequence). V lost 5 bases, J lost 5 bases, and 19 bases lay in between. For the CDR3, the DNA is TGTGCCAGTAGTCCATGGACTCCCCCCTCGCATCAGCCCCAGCATTTT. Amino acids: CASSPWTPPSHQPQHF.

The chain carries TRBV7-3 and TRBJ2-5; D gene unclear. V lost 1 base, J lost 4 bases, and 7 bases lay in between. The CDR3 is 13 residues long. Germline V lookup: CDR1 SGHTA, CDR2 FQGTGA. The CDR3 loop is CASSLNTIETQYF. The DNA for the CDR3 is TGTGCCAGCAGCTTAAACACCATAGAGACCCAGTACTTC.

The V gene is TRBV19, the J gene TRBJ1-1; D ambiguous. The CDR3 extends over 17 amino acids. Trimming stripped 0 bases from V and 0 bases from J, with 14 bases between. The germline V gene has CDR1 LNHDA and CDR2 SQIVND (reference sequence). The CDR3 is CASSIDLFSSLNTEAFF. The CDR3 nucleotides read TGTGCCAGTAGTATAGATCTTTTTAGTTCCCTGAACACTGAAGCTTTCTTT.

The rearrangement links TRBV21-1 to TRBJ1-2; the table's D call of TRBD1 was not tested on the DNA. TRBV21-1 represents a pseudogene. The CDR3 is 15 amino acids. The CDR3, as DNA: TGTGCCAGCAGCAAAGAGGGGTCTAGGAACTATGGCTACACCTTC. Translation gives CASSKEGSRNYGYTF.

This clone was picked up one time. The rearrangement uses TRBV6-5 and TRBJ2-3; 10 nucleotides align to TRBD2. The junction had 3 bases not matched to a gene; V was cut back by 4 bases and J by 2 bases. Germline V gene sequence: CDR1 MNHEY, CDR2 SVGAGI. The CDR3 has 15 residues. The CDR3 DNA follows: TGTGCCAGCAGTTCTGGACTAGCGGTCACAGATACGCAGTATTTT. This codes for CASSSGLAVTDTQYF.

This chain uses TRBV30 with TRBJ2-2; possibly TRBD2 for D (6 bases). CDR1 and CDR2 from the germline V gene are GTSNPN and SVGIG (reference sequence). The CDR3 sequence is 14 residues long. The ends were cut back, 8 bases at V and 3 bases at J, with 16 bases in the middle. This chain's CDR3 is CARSRGRYTGELFF. The DNA for the CDR3 is TGTGCCCGTTCACGAGGGAGGTACACCGGGGAGCTGTTTTTT.

The rearrangement uses TRBV7-9 and TRBJ1-1, with D possibly TRBD1 on 6 matching bases. This CDR3 contains 13 residues. Trimming removed 2 bases from V and 4 bases from J, with 8 bases in between. Per germline, CDR1 SEHNR and CDR2 FQNEAQ (reference sequence). The CDR3 spells CASSLRDITEAFF. The CDR3 DNA reads as TGTGCCAGCAGCTTACGGGACATCACTGAAGCTTTCTTT.